These 21 T cell receptor beta chains share one sample of origin, sequenced in a study of vaccination and CD4 T cells after COVID-19. Regarding treatment: approximately 11-day PBMC culture with coronavirus spike peptide pools or control peptides (ViraFEST assay). Cultured CD4+ T-cell DNA underwent Oncomine TCR Beta short-read sequencing. TCRdb processed the PCR reads anew with MiXCR; each CDR3 protein has one entry. The sample shows 15,000 or so distinct CDR3 sequences, around 45% of them seen only once. These TCRs are of unknown antigen specificity. The sequenced sample was CD4+ T cells from blood, cultured in vitro. These receptors originate from a human donor who had recovered from COVID-19.

This clonotype was counted only a few times. This chain uses TRBV19 with TRBJ2-5; D unresolved. V lost 3 bases, J lost 1 base, and 9 bases lay in between. CDR3 length: 14 amino acids. Germline values: CDR1 LNHDA, CDR2 SQIVND (reference sequence). The CDR3 DNA reads TGTGCCAGTAGTATGTGGGGTTCCCAAGAGACCCAGTACTTC. As protein: CASSMWGSQETQYF.

This clonotype was seen only a few times. This chain links TRBV27 with TRBJ1-1; 7 nucleotides match TRBD1. Unmatched junction bases numbered 12, after V lost 6 bases and J lost 5 bases. The CDR3 is made up of 15 amino acids. Per the germline V gene, CDR1 is MNHEY and CDR2 is SMNVEV (reference sequence). In nucleotides, the CDR3 is TGTGCCAGCAGGCTCTCGACCAGGGGGGGGACTGAAGCTTTCTTT. Translating it yields CASRLSTRGGTEAFF.

The chain links TRBV7-2 to TRBJ1-1; no firm D call. CDR1 SGHTA and CDR2 FQGNSA come from the germline V gene. Trimming removed 5 bases from V and 10 bases from J, with 23 bases in between. The CDR3 has 15 amino acids. The CDR3 spells CASSAYLRTSSPAFF. DNA for the CDR3: TGTGCCAGCAGCGCGTATCTCCGGACCTCATCGCCAGCTTTCTTT.

The chain recombines TRBV2 with TRBJ1-1, with D perhaps TRBD1 (6 bases). Germline values: CDR1 SNHLY, CDR2 FYNNEI. V was pared by 7 bases and J by 2 bases, with 11 bases between. The CDR3 runs 13 residues. Here the CDR3 reads CASTLDSNTEAFF. CDR3 DNA: TGTGCCAGCACCTTGGACAGTAACACTGAAGCTTTCTTT.

The chain recombines TRBV7-8 with TRBJ2-2; D call uncertain. The V and J ends lost 5 bases and 3 bases respectively, with 10 bases between them. The CDR3 is 14 amino acids. Germline V CDR1 and CDR2: SGHVS, FQNEAQ. CDR3 nucleotides: TGTGCCAGCAGCCCACAATATGACACCGGGGAGCTGTTTTTT. Amino acids: CASSPQYDTGELFF.

This chain uses TRBV19 with TRBJ2-2; 7 bases line up with TRBD2. V dropped 6 bases and J dropped 7; count of bases not matched to a gene: 8. Per the germline V gene, CDR1 is LNHDA and CDR2 is SQIVND (reference sequence). CDR3 length equals 14 residues. This CDR3 is CASSLLAGVGELFF. DNA for the CDR3: TGTGCCAGTAGCCTACTTGCGGGGGTCGGGGAGCTGTTTTTT.

As concerns this clonotype: Relative to the germline gene, one junction end is altered; a read error may explain this. The CDR3 region has the DNA TGTGCTAGCAGCTTGGGACGGAGCCAAGAGACCCAGTACTTC. It specifies CASSLGRSQETQYF. The chain links TRBV7-7 to TRBJ2-5, with D perhaps TRBD1 or TRBD2 (5 bases each). Germline V lookup: CDR1 SSHAT, CDR2 FNYEAQ (reference sequence). This CDR3 has 14 residues.

This chain links TRBV7-2 with TRBJ2-1, with 8 bases that match TRBD2. The CDR3 contains 15 residues. V was pared by 2 bases and J by 8 bases, with 8 bases of the junction left unmatched. Per germline, CDR1 SGHTA and CDR2 FQGNSA. The CDR3 DNA reads TGTGCCAGCAGCTTATCCAGCGGGGGTACCGATGAGCAGTTCTTC. Protein: CASSLSSGGTDEQFF.

The chain couples TRBV6-1 to TRBJ1-2; D ambiguous. This CDR3 comprises 11 residues. Trimming took 3 bases from V and 10 from J, leaving 9 bases between them. Germline V CDR1 and CDR2: MNHNS, SASEGT. CDR3 amino acids: CASSEGRDYTF. As DNA, the CDR3 is TGTGCCAGCAGTGAGGGTAGGGACTACACCTTC.

This clonotype showed up just a few times. The V call is TRBV9, the J call TRBJ1-1; TRBD1 matches 11 bases. The CDR3 totals 17 residues. With 3 bases clipped from V and 1 base from J, the junction kept 8 bases outside the gene matches. The germline V gene has CDR1 SGDLS and CDR2 YYNGEE. CDR3 amino acids: CASSEGQGGPSNTEAFF. As DNA, the CDR3 is TGTGCCAGCAGCGAGGGACAGGGGGGCCCGTCGAACACTGAAGCTTTCTTT.

The chain employs TRBV7-9 and TRBJ2-1; D tentatively fits TRBD1 or TRBD2 (6 bases each). The germline CDR1 and CDR2 sequences are SEHNR and FQNEAQ (reference sequence). CDR3 size: 15 residues. V lost 5 bases to trimming and J lost 0 bases, with 11 bases between them. The CDR3 protein is CASSLEGGSYNEQFF. In nucleotides, the CDR3 is TGTGCCAGCAGCCTGGAGGGGGGCTCCTACAATGAGCAGTTCTTC.

This clonotype is large by share. CDR3 region: CASSYSSGQGNIQYF. In DNA form, the CDR3 reads TGTGCCAGCAGTTACAGTTCCGGGCAAGGAAACATTCAGTACTTC. The chain couples TRBV6-2 or TRBV6-3 to TRBJ2-4, with D unresolved. The CDR3 contains 15 residues. Germline CDR1 and CDR2: MNHEY and SVGEGT. The V gene lost 2 bases and the J gene lost 6 bases, with 14 bases spanning the gap.

The V and J genes are TRBV20-1 and TRBJ2-5; D perhaps matches TRBD2 (5 bases). The V end was cut by 0 bases, the J end by 6 bases, with 11 bases between. The CDR3 totals 13 residues. CDR1 is DFQATT and CDR2 is SNEGSKA in the germline V gene (reference sequence). CDR3 nucleotides: TGCAGTGCTAGAGACGGAGGAACGCAGACCCAGTACTTC. Translated: CSARDGGTQTQYF.

The chain joins TRBV7-2 to TRBJ2-7, with 8 bases that match TRBD1. CDR1 and CDR2 (germline): SGHTA, FQGNSA. With 4 bases clipped from V and 3 bases from J, the junction kept 5 bases outside the gene matches. The CDR3 contains 14 residues. CDR3 amino acids: CASSSDRGDYEQYF. CDR3 DNA sequence: TGTGCCAGCAGCTCCGACAGGGGCGACTACGAGCAGTACTTC.

The V call is TRBV6-1, the J call TRBJ1-2, with a possible D match to TRBD1 (5 bases). V was cut by 5 bases and J by 1 base, with 11 bases left in between. There are 14 residues in the CDR3. Germline V gene data show CDR1 as MNHNS and CDR2 as SASEGT. The CDR3 region has the DNA TGTGCCAGCAGTAAGGACATCCTTAACTATGGCTACACCTTC. Its translation is CASSKDILNYGYTF.

The J gene is TRBJ2-6, the V gene TRBV6-5; 8 bases are a match to TRBD1. The CDR3 runs 16 residues. Germline lookup yields CDR1 MNHEY and CDR2 SVGAGI. Germline trimming cut 0 bases from V and 2 bases from J; bases unmatched to any gene: 0. CDR3 nucleotide sequence: TGTGCCAGCAGTTACTCGACAGGGGCTGGGGCCAACGTCCTGACTTTC. Its translation: CASSYSTGAGANVLTF.

This clonotype was counted a few times. V is TRBV6-1 and J is TRBJ1-3; D is ambiguous. The CDR3 covers 14 residues. Germline lookup yields CDR1 MNHNS and CDR2 SASEGT. V lost 6 bases and J lost 4, with 13 bases in between. This CDR3 reads CASSAGSPGNTIYF. The CDR3 DNA reads TGTGCCAGCAGCGCCGGGTCTCCGGGAAACACCATATATTTT.

CDR3 nucleotide sequence: TGTGCCAGCAGGGAACCCAGGGGGGCGAGAACTGAAGCTTTCTTT. This sequence encodes CASREPRGARTEAFF. This chain joins TRBV6-1 and TRBJ1-1, with 7 bases aligning to TRBD1. J lost 5 bases, V lost 6 bases, and 12 bases had no gene match. From germline, CDR1 is MNHNS and CDR2 SASEGT. The CDR3 length is 15 residues.

The chain recombines TRBV4-2 with TRBJ1-1, with TRBD1 matching over 7 bases. There are 18 residues in the CDR3. J lost 3 bases, V lost 4 bases, and 17 bases had no gene match. The germline gives CDR1 LGHNA, CDR2 YNFKEQ. The CDR3 reads CASSRSSPGQRKYTEAFF. For the CDR3, the DNA is TGTGCCAGCAGCCGCTCTTCCCCGGGACAGCGAAAGTACACTGAAGCTTTCTTT.

The chain employs TRBV7-8 and TRBJ1-3; 7 bases match TRBD1. This CDR3 is built from 16 residues. Trimming at V came to 1 base and at J to 8 bases, leaving 11 bases not matched to a gene. Germline assignment: CDR1 SGHVS and CDR2 FQNEAQ. The CDR3 spells CASSLGQGGRGYTIYF. CDR3 in DNA: TGTGCCAGCAGCTTAGGCCAGGGGGGTCGAGGATACACCATATATTTT.

The gene calls are TRBV7-9 and TRBJ1-2; 7 bases fit TRBD1. The CDR3 has 14 amino acids. The V segment lost 4 bases and the J segment 6 bases; nucleotides outside the gene matches: 8. CDR1 and CDR2 (germline): SEHNR, FQNEAQ (reference sequence). DNA of the CDR3: TGTGCCAGCAGCTCCCTGGGACAGATGGATGGCTACACCTTC. Its protein product is CASSSLGQMDGYTF.